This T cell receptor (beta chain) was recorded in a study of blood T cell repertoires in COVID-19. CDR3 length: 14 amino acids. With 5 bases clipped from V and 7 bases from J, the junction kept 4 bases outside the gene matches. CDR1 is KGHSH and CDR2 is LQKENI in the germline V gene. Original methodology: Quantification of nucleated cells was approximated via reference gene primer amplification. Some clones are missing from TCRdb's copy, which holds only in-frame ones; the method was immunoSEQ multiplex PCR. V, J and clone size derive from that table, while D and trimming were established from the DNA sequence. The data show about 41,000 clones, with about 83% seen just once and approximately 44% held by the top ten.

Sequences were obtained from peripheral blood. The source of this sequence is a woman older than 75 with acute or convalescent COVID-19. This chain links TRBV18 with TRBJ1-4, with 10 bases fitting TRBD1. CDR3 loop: CASSTGTGVEKLFF. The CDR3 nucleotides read TGTGCCAGCTCAACCGGGACAGGGGTTGAAAAACTGTTTTTT.